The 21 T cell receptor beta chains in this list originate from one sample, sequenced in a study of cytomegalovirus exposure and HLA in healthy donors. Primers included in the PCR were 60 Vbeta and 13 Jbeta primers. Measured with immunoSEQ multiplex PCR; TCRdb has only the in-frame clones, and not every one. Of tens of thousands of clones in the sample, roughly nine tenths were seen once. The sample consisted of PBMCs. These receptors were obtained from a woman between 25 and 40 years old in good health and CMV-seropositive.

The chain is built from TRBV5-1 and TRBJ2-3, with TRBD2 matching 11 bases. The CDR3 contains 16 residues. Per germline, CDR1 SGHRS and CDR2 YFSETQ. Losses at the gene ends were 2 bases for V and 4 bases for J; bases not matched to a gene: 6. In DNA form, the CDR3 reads TGCGCCAGCAGCTTTTTAACTAGCGGGAGTGCAGATACGCAGTATTTT. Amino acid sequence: CASSFLTSGSADTQYF.

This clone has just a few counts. CDR3 region: CASSFPSSGGNNEQFF. For the CDR3, the DNA is TGTGCCAGCAGCTTTCCGTCTAGCGGGGGGAACAATGAGCAGTTCTTC. V gene TRBV5-4 combines with J gene TRBJ2-1; 11 nucleotides line up with TRBD2. With V trimmed by 2 bases and J by 5 bases, 6 bases remained unmatched. The germline gives CDR1 SGHNT, CDR2 YYREEE (reference sequence). The CDR3 loop spans 16 amino acids.

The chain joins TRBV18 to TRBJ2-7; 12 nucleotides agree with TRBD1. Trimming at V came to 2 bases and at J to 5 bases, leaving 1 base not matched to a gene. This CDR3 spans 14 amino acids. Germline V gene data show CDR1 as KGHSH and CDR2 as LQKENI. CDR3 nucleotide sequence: TGTGCCAGCTCACCAGGGACAGGGGGCGACGAGCAGTACTTC. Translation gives CASSPGTGGDEQYF.

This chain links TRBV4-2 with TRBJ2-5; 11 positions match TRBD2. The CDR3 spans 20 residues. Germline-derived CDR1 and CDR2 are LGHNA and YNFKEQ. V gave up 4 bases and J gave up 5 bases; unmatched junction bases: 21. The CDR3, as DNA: TGTGCCAGCAGCCTTCGTAGGGGTAGCGGGAGGGCCGGTTTTGGGGAGACCCAGTACTTC. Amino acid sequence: CASSLRRGSGRAGFGETQYF.

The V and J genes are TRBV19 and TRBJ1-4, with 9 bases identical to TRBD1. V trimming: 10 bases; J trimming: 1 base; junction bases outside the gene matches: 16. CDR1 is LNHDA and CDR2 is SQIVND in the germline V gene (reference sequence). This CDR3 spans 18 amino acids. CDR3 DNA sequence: TGTGCCACTTCTTTAGGACAGGGGAGAGAGGGAACTAATGAAAAACTGTTTTTT. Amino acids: CATSLGQGREGTNEKLFF.

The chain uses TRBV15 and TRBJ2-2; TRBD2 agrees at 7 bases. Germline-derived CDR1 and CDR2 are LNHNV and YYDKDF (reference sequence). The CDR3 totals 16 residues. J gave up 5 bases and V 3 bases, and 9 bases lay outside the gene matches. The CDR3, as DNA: TGTGCCACCAGCAGCCCTAGCGGTCCCGAGACCGGGGAGCTGTTTTTT. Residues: CATSSPSGPETGELFF.

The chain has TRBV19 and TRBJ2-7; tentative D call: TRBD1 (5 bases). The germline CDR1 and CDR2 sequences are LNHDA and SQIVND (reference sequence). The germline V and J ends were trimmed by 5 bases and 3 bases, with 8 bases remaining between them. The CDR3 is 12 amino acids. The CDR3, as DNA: TGTGCCAGTAGTGACAGTTACTACGAGCAGTACTTC. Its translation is CASSDSYYEQYF.

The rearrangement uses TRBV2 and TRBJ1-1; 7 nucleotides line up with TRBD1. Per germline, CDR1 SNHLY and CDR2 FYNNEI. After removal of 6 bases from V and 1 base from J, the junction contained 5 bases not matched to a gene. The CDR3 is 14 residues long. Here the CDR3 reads CASRRTGANTEAFF. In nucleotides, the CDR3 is TGTGCCAGCAGACGGACAGGCGCGAACACTGAAGCTTTCTTT.

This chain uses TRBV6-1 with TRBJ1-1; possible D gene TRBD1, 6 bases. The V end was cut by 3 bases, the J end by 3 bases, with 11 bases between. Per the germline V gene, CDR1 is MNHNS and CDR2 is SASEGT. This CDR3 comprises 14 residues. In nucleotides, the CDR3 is TGTGCCAGCAGTGAGTACGGGGGGCACACTGAAGCTTTCTTT. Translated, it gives CASSEYGGHTEAFF.

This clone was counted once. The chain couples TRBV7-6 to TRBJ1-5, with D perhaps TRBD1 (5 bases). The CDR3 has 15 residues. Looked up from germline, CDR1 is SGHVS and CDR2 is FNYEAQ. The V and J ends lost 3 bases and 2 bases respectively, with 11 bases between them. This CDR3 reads CASSFGAGRNQPQHF. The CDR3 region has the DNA TGTGCCAGCAGCTTTGGGGCAGGCCGCAATCAGCCCCAGCATTTT.

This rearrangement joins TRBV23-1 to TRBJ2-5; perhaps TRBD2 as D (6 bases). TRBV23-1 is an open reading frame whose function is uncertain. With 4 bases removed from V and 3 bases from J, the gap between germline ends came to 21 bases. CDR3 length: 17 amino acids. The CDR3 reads CASSLRRRAFEKETQYF. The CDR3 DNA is TGCGCCAGCAGTCTCCGTAGGAGGGCCTTTGAGAAAGAGACCCAGTACTTC.

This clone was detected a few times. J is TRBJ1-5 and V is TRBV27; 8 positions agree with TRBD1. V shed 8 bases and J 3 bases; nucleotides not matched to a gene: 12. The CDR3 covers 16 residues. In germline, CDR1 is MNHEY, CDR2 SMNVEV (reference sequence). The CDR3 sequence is CASRSPGTGVNQPQHF. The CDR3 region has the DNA TGTGCCAGCCGTTCCCCGGGGACAGGTGTCAATCAGCCCCAGCATTTT.

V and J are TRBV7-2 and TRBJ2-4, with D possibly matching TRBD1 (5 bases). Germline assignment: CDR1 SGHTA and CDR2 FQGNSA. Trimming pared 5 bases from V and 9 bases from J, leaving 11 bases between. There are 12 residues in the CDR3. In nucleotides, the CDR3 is TGTGCCAGCAGCACTTCAAGGGGCATTCAGTACTTC. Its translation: CASSTSRGIQYF.

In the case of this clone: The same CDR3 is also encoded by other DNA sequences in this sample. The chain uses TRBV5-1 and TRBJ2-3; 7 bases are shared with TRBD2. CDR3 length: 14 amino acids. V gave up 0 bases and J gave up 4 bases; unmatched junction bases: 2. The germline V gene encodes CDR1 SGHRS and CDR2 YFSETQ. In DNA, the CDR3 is TGCGCCAGCAGCTTGGTTGCGGGAGCAGATACGCAGTATTTT. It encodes CASSLVAGADTQYF.

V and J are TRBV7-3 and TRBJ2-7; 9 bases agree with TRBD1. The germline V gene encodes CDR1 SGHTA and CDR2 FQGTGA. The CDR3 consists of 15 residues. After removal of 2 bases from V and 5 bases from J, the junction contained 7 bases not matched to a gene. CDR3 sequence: CASSLGDRDGDEQYF. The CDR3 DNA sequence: TGTGCCAGCAGCTTAGGGGACAGGGATGGAGACGAGCAGTACTTC.

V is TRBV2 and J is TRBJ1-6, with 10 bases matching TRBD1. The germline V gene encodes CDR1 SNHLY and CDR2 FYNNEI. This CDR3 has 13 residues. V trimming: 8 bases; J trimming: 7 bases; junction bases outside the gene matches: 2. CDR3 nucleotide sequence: TGTGCCAGCGGACAGGGGGAGAATTCACCCCTCCACTTT. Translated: CASGQGENSPLHF.

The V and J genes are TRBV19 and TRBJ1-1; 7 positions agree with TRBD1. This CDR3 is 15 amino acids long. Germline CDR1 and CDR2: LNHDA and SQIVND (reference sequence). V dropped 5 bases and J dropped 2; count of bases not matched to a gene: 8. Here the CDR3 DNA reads TGTGCCAGTAGTGACCTTACAGGGGCTAACACTGAAGCTTTCTTT. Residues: CASSDLTGANTEAFF.

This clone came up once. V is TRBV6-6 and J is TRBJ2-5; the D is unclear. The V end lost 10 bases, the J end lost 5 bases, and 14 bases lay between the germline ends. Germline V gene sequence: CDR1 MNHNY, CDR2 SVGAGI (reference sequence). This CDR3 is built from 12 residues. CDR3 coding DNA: TGTGCCACCCACCCCAACGGGGAGACCCAGTACTTC. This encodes CATHPNGETQYF.

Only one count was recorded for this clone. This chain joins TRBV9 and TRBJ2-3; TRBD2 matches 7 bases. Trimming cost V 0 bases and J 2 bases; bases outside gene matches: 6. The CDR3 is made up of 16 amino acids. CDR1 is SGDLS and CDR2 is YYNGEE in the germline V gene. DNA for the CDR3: TGTGCCAGCAGCGTAGTCGCGGGAGCCTTCACAGATACGCAGTATTTT. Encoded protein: CASSVVAGAFTDTQYF.

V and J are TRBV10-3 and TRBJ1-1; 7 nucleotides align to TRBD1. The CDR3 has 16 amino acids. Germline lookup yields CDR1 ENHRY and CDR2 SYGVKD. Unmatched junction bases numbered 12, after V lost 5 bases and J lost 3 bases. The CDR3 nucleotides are TGTGCCATCAGTCCGCGGGCCGACAGGGAGTACACTGAAGCTTTCTTT. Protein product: CAISPRADREYTEAFF.

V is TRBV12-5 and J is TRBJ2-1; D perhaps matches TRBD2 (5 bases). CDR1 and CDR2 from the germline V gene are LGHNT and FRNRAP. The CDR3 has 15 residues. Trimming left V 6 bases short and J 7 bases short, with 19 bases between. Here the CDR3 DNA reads TGTGCTAGTGGATTAGCGATTGGGTGGAATAATGAGCAGTTCTTC. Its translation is CASGLAIGWNNEQFF.